One T cell receptor (beta chain) is described in this entry. TCRdb's table, derived via immunoSEQ multiplex PCR, lists solely in-frame clones and lacks some. The sample carries around 77,000 clones, roughly 82% recorded once. CDR3 length: 15 residues. The germline gives CDR1 SGHRS, CDR2 YFSETQ. The V gene lost 3 bases and the J gene lost 4 bases, with 16 bases spanning the gap. The sample originates from a study of blood T cell repertoires in COVID-19. This sequence originates from a woman of 80 years or more with active or convalescent COVID-19. Sequencing was carried out using peripheral blood. V usage is TRBV5-1 and J usage is TRBJ2-5, with D tentatively TRBD2 (6 bases). The CDR3 here is CASSSGGRGLETQYF. The CDR3 nucleotides are TGCGCCAGCAGCTCCGGCGGGCGGGGCTTAGAGACCCAGTACTTC.